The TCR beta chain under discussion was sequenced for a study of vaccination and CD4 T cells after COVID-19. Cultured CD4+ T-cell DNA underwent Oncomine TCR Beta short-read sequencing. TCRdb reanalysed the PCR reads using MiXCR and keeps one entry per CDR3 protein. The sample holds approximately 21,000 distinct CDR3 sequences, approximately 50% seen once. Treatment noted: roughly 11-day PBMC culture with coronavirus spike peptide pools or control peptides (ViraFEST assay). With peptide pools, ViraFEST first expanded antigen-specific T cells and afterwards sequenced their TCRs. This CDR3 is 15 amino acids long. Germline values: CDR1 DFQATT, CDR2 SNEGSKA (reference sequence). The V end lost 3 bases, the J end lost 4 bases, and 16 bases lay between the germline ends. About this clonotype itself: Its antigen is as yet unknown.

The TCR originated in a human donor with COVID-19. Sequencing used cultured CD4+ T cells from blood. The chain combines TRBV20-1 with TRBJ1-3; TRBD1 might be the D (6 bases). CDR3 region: CSARPPGGAGNTIYF. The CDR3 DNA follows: TGCAGTGCTAGGCCTCCTGGGGGGGCAGGAAACACCATATATTTT.